A selection of T cell receptor beta chains follows, all from one sample in a study of shared clonotypes between healthy human individuals. Sequencing used immunoSEQ multiplex PCR; TCRdb keeps in-frame clones, though not all of them. The sample lists 560,000 or so clones; about 96% were seen once. Sequencing was performed on naive CD8+ T cells sorted from blood. The receptors stem from a woman aged 30 to 39 in good health. CDR3s include the opening cysteine and the closing phenylalanine or tryptophan. A D gene is named only where the DNA matches it firmly. The listing skips clone size in some rows; elsewhere it reads once, few, many or a size class.

TRBV19	TRBJ1-2	-	-	TGTGCCAGTAGTATGGGCGGCGCTAACTATGGCTACACCTTC	CASSMGGANYGYTF
TRBV7-9	TRBJ2-1	once	-	TGTGCCAGCAGCTTAGCGGCCTCCTACAATGAGCAGTTCTTC	CASSLAASYNEQFF
TRBV5-1	TRBJ2-3	-	-	TGCGCCAGCAGCCCAGAAGCTCCAGATACGCAGTATTTT	CASSPEAPDTQYF
TRBV9	TRBJ1-4	-	-	TGTGCCAGCAGCGTGGGTCAGAATCATGAAAAACTGTTTTTT	CASSVGQNHEKLFF
TRBV13	TRBJ2-7	-	TRBD2	TGTGCCAGCAGCCCAGGACTAGCGGGTTACCCCTACGAGCAGTACTTC	CASSPGLAGYPYEQYF
TRBV5-5	TRBJ2-2	-	-	TGTGCCAGCAGCTTGCGGCAGGCCAAGAACACCGGGGAGCTGTTTTTT	CASSLRQAKNTGELFF
TRBV7-6	TRBJ2-3	-	-	TGTGCCAGCAGCTTGGGCCGCACAGATACGCAGTATTTT	CASSLGRTDTQYF
TRBV30	TRBJ1-5	once	-	TGTGCCTGGAGTGTAGAGGGGTTGGGTCAGCCCCAGCATTTT	CAWSVEGLGQPQHF
TRBV27	TRBJ2-7	-	TRBD2	TGTGCCAGCACTTCGGGACTAGCGGGAAAGGGTTACGAGCAGTACTTC	CASTSGLAGKGYEQYF
TRBV5-6	TRBJ1-3	-	TRBD1	TGTGCCAGCAGCTCGGACAGGGAGGGCCTCGGAAACACCATATATTTT	CASSSDREGLGNTIYF
TRBV4-1	TRBJ2-7	-	-	TGCGCCAGCAGCCAACGCACAAACTACGAGCAGTACTTC	CASSQRTNYEQYF
TRBV7-9	TRBJ2-7	-	TRBD2	TGTGCCAGCAGCTTAGGTAGCGGGGACCACGAGCAGTACTTC	CASSLGSGDHEQYF
TRBV27	TRBJ2-7	-	TRBD2	TGTGCCAGCAGTTTATCGAAGCGGGAGGGATACGAGCAGTACTTC	CASSLSKREGYEQYF
TRBV11-2	TRBJ2-6	-	-	TGTGCCAGCAGCGCGGACACTCCCACCCTTGGGAGGGCCAACGTCCTGACTTTC	CASSADTPTLGRANVLTF
TRBV4-1	TRBJ1-1	-	-	TGCGCCAGCAGCCAAGGCCGTCCATGGGGTGAAACTGAAGCTTTCTTT	CASSQGRPWGETEAFF
TRBV4-2	TRBJ2-1	-	TRBD2	TGTGCCAGCAGCCAAGTCCCGCCCGGACTAGCGGGGGACAATGAGCAGTTCTTC	CASSQVPPGLAGDNEQFF
TRBV16	TRBJ1-2	-	-	TGTGCCAGCAGCCATTGGGCCGGCTATGGCTACACCTTC	CASSHWAGYGYTF
TRBV4-2	TRBJ2-1	-	TRBD2	TGTGCCAGCAGCCAAGTCCCGACTAGCGGGCACGACAATGAGCAGTTCTTC	CASSQVPTSGHDNEQFF
TRBV4-1	TRBJ1-5	-	TRBD1	TGCGCCAGCAGCCAAAGGACAGGGGTCAATCAGCCCCAGCATTTT	CASSQRTGVNQPQHF
TRBV30	TRBJ2-1	-	TRBD2	TGTGCCTGGAACGGGCTAGCGGGAGGGACAAAGGGCAATGAGCAGTTCTTC	CAWNGLAGGTKGNEQFF
TRBV28	TRBJ1-1	-	-	TGTGCCAGCAGTGGGGACGCCAAGAGTACTGAAGCTTTCTTT	CASSGDAKSTEAFF
TRBV6-6	TRBJ1-1	once	-	TGTGCCAGCAGTTACGGAGAGGACATTGAAGCTTTCTTT	CASSYGEDIEAFF
TRBV5-1	TRBJ2-1	once	-	TGCGCCAGCAGCCCCCCCTCCTACAATGAGCAGTTCTTC	CASSPPSYNEQFF
TRBV28	TRBJ2-7	-	-	TGTGCCAGCAGTTTCTGGAACGAGCAGTACTTC	CASSFWNEQYF
TRBV7-2	TRBJ2-7	-	-	TGTGCCAGCAGCTTCCTTTTGGCAGGGGACACCTACGAGCAGTACTTC	CASSFLLAGDTYEQYF
TRBV6-1	TRBJ1-1	-	-	TGTGCCAGCAGTGAAAGGATGAACAGCGCTTACACTGAAGCTTTCTTT	CASSERMNSAYTEAFF
TRBV7-9	TRBJ1-1	-	TRBD1	TGTGCCAGCAGCTTCGGACAGGGGGTCACTGAAGCTTTCTTT	CASSFGQGVTEAFF
TRBV7-6	TRBJ2-3	once	TRBD2	TGTGCCAGCAGCCCTGAACCCGATAAAAAACTAGCGGGAGTAGGAACAGATACGCAGTATTTT	CASSPEPDKKLAGVGTDTQYF
TRBV28	TRBJ1-5	-	-	TGTGCCAGCAGTTTAGGGCAGGGCAATCAGCCCCAGCATTTT	CASSLGQGNQPQHF
TRBV27	TRBJ2-3	-	-	TGTGCCAGCAGTTACCCAGGGTCCACAGATACGCAGTATTTT	CASSYPGSTDTQYF
TRBV19	TRBJ2-2	-	TRBD2	TGTGCCAGTAGTACAAATGGCGTGACTAGCGACTTATCGGGTGGAATGGGGGAGCTGTTTTTT	CASSTNGVTSDLSGGMGELFF
TRBV6-5	TRBJ1-2	-	TRBD1	TGTGCCAGCAGTTACAGGGACAGGAACTATGGCTACACCTTC	CASSYRDRNYGYTF
TRBV6-6	TRBJ2-5	-	TRBD2	TGTGCCAGCAGTTACTTGGGACTAGCGGGAGACTGGGACTTC	CASSYLGLAGDWDF
TRBV6-5	TRBJ1-1	-	TRBD1	TGTGCCAGCAGTTTGTGGCAGGGGGACTATGAAGCTTTCTTT	CASSLWQGDYEAFF
TRBV5-1	TRBJ2-7	-	TRBD2	TGCGCCAGCAGCGCCAGACTAGCGGGAGATTTTAGGGAGCAGTACTTC	CASSARLAGDFREQYF
TRBV29-1	TRBJ2-1	once	TRBD2	TGCAGCGTTGAAGCCCCTCAGCGGGGCTCCTACAATGAGCAGTTCTTC	CSVEAPQRGSYNEQFF
TRBV19	TRBJ2-5	once	-	TGTGCCAGTAGTATAGAAGGGTCTCCCCAAGAGACCCAGTACTTC	CASSIEGSPQETQYF
TRBV4-1	TRBJ2-3	once	-	TGCGCCAGCAGCCAAGATCGGCTAGCAGCAGATACGCAGTATTTT	CASSQDRLAADTQYF